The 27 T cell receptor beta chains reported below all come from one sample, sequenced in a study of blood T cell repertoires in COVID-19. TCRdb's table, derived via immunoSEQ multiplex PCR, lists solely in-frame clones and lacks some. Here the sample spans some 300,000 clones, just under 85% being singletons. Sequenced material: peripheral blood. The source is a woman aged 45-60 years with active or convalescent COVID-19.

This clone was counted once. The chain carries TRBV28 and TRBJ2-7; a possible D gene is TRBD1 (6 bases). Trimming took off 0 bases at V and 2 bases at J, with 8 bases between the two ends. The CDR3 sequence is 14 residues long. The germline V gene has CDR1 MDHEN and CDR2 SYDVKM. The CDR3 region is CASSLWGDTYEQYF. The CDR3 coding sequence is TGTGCCAGCAGTTTATGGGGGGACACCTACGAGCAGTACTTC.

CDR3 loop: CASSLWGLAPGELFF. CDR3 DNA: TGTGCCAGCAGTTTATGGGGACTAGCGCCCGGGGAGCTGTTTTTT. V and J are TRBV28 and TRBJ2-2; 10 bases are shared with TRBD2. Germline V CDR1 and CDR2: MDHEN, SYDVKM. The junction had 1 base not matched to a gene; V was cut back by 0 bases and J by 6 bases. This CDR3 is built from 15 residues.

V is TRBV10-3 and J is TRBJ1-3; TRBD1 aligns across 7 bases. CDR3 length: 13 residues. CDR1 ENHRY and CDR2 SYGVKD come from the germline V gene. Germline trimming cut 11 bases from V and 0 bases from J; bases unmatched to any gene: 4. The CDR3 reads CASHRGSGNTIYF. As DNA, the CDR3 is TGTGCCTCCCACAGGGGCTCTGGAAACACCATATATTTT.

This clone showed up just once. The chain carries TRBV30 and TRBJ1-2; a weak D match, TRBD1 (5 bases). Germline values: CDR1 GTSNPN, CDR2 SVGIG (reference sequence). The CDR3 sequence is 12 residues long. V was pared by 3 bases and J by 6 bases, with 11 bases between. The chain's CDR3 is CAWRDIRHGYTF. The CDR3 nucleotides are TGTGCCTGGAGGGACATCCGGCATGGCTACACCTTC. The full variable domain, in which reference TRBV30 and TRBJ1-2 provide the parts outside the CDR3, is SQTIHQWPATLVQPVGSPLSLECTVEGTSNPNLYWYRQAAGRGLQLLFYSVGIGQISSEVPQNLSASRPQDRQFILSSKKLLLSDSGFYLCAWRDIRHGYTFGSGTRLTVV.

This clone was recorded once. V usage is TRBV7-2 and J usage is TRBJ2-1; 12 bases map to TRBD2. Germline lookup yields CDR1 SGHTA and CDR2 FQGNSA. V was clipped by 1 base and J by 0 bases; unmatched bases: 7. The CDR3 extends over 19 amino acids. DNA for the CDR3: TGTGCCAGCAGCTTAGGTAGTGGACTAGCGGGGCGCTCCTACAATGAGCAGTTCTTC. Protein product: CASSLGSGLAGRSYNEQFF. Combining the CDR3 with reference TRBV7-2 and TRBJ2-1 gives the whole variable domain GAGVSQSPSNKVTEKGKDVELRCDPISGHTALYWYRQSLGQGLEFLIYFQGNSAPDKSGLPSDRFSAERTGGSVSTLTIQRTQQEDSAVYLCASSLGSGLAGRSYNEQFFGPGTRLTVL.

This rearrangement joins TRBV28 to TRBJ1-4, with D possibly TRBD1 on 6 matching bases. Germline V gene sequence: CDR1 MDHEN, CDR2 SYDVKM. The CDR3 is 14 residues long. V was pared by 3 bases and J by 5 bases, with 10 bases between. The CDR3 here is CASSLAQGNEKLFF. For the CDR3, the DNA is TGTGCCAGCAGTTTGGCACAGGGCAATGAAAAACTGTTTTTT.

CDR3 bases: TGTGCCAGCAGGGCGGGGGGGAGCTCCTACAATGAGCAGTTCTTC. Protein: CASRAGGSSYNEQFF. V gene TRBV7-2 combines with J gene TRBJ2-1; TRBD2 matches 9 bases. The CDR3 is 15 amino acids. Germline CDR1 reads SGHTA; CDR2 reads FQGNSA. Trimming at V came to 6 bases and at J to 0 bases, leaving 3 bases not matched to a gene.

CDR3 DNA: TGCGCCAGCAGCTTGTATGGCACCCAAGAGACCCAGTACTTC. It codes for CASSLYGTQETQYF. The chain employs TRBV5-1 and TRBJ2-5, with D uncertain. CDR1 SGHRS and CDR2 YFSETQ come from the germline V gene. The CDR3 runs to 14 residues. Trimming pared 1 base from V and 1 base from J, leaving 8 bases between.

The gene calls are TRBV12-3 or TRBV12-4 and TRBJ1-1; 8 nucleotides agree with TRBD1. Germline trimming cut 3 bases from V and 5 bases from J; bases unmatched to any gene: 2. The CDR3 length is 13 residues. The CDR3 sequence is CASSFQGATEAFF. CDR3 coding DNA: TGTGCCAGCAGTTTTCAGGGGGCGACTGAAGCTTTCTTT.

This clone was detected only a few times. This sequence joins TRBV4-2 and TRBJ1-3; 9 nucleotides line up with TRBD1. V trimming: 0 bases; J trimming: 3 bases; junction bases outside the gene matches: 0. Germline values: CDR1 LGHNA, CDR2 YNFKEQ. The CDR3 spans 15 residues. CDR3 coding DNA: TGTGCCAGCAGCCAAGAGGGACAGGGTGGAAACACCATATATTTT. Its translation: CASSQEGQGGNTIYF.

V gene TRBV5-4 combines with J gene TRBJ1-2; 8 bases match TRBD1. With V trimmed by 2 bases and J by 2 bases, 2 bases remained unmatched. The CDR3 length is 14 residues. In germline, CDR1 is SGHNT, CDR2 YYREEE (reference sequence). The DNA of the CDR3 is TGTGCCAGCAGCTTAAGACAGGGGAACTATGGCTACACCTTC. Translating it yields CASSLRQGNYGYTF.

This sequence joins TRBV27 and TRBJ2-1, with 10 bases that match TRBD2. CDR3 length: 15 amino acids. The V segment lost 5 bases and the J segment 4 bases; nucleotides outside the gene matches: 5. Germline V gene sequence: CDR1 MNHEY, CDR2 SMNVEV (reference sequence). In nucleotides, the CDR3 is TGTGCCAGCAGTGCCTCACTAGCGGGGTACAATGAGCAGTTCTTC. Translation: CASSASLAGYNEQFF.

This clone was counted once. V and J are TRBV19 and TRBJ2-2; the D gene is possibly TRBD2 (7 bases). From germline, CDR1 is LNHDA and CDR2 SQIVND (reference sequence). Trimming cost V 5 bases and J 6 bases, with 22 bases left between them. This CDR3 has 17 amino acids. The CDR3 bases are TGTGCCAGTAGTCGGAGGGAGGGGGGACATAATCCCGGGGAGCTGTTTTTT. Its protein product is CASSRREGGHNPGELFF.

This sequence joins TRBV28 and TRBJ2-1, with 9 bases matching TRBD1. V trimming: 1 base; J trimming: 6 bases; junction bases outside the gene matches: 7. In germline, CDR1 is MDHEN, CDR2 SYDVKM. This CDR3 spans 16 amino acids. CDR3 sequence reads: CASSLSWGQGGNEQFF. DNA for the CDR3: TGTGCCAGCAGTTTATCGTGGGGACAGGGCGGCAATGAGCAGTTCTTC.

This chain's CDR3 is CASSFYQANEKLFF. The CDR3 DNA is TGTGCCAGCAGCTTTTATCAGGCTAATGAAAAACTGTTTTTT. The gene calls are TRBV7-9 and TRBJ1-4, with D unclear. V lost 3 bases to trimming and J lost 3 bases, with 8 bases between them. The CDR3 runs 14 residues. CDR1 SEHNR and CDR2 FQNEAQ come from the germline V gene (reference sequence). Full variable domain (outside the CDR3, taken from reference TRBV7-9 and TRBJ1-4): DTGVSQNPRHKITKRGQNVTFRCDPISEHNRLYWYRQTLGQGPEFLTYFQNEAQLEKSRLLSDRFSAERPKGSFSTLEIQRTEQGDSAMYLCASSFYQANEKLFFGSGTQLSVL.

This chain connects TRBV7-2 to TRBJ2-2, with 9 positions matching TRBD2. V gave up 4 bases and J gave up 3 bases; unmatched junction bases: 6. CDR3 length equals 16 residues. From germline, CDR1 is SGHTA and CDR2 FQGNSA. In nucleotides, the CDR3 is TGTGCCAGCAGCTGGGATAGCGGGAGCGACACCGGGGAGCTGTTTTTT. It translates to CASSWDSGSDTGELFF.

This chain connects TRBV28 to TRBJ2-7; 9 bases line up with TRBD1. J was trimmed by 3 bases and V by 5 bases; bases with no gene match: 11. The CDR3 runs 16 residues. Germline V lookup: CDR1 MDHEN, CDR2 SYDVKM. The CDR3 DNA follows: TGTGCCAGCAGTCCCGCCGGACAGGGGATGGGCTACGAGCAGTACTTC. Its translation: CASSPAGQGMGYEQYF.

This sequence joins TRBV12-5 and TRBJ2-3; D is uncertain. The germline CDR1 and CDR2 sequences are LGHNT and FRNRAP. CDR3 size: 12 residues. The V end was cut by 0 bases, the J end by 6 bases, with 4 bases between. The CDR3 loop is CASGLVIDTQYF. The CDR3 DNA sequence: TGTGCTAGTGGTTTGGTTATTGATACGCAGTATTTT.

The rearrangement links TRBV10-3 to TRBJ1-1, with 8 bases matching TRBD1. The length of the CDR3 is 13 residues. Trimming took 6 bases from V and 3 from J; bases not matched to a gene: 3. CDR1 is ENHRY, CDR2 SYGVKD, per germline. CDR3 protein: CAIRTGEDTEAFF. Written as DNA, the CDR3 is TGTGCCATCAGGACAGGGGAAGACACTGAAGCTTTCTTT.

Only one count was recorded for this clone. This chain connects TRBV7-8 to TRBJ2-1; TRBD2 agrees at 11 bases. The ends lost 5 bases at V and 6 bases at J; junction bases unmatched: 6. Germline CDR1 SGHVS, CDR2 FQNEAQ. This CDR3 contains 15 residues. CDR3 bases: TGTGCCAGCAGCCCGGAGGGGACTAGCGGCAATGAGCAGTTCTTC. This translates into CASSPEGTSGNEQFF.

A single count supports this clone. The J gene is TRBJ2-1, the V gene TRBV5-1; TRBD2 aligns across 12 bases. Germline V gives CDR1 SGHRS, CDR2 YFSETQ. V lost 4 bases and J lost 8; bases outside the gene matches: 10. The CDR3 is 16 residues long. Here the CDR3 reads CASSMGLAGALHEQFF. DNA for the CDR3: TGCGCCAGCAGCATGGGACTAGCGGGCGCTCTACATGAGCAGTTCTTC.

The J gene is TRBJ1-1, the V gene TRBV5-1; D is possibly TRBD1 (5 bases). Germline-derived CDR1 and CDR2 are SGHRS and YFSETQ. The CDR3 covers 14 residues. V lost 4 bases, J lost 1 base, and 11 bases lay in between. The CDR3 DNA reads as TGCGCCAGCAGCGTGGGACTCCCGAACACTGAAGCTTTCTTT. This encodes CASSVGLPNTEAFF.

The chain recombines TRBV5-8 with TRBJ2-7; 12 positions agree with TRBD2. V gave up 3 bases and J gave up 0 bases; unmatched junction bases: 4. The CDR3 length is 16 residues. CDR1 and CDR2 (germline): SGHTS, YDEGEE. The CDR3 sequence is CASSWGLAGNSYEQYF. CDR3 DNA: TGTGCCAGCAGCTGGGGACTAGCGGGCAACTCCTACGAGCAGTACTTC. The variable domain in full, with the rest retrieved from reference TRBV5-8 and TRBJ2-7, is EAGVTQSPTHLIKTRGQQATLRCSPISGHTSVYWYQQALGLGLQFLLWYDEGEERNRGNFPPRFSGRQFPNYSSELNVNALELEDSALYLCASSWGLAGNSYEQYFGPGTRLTVT.

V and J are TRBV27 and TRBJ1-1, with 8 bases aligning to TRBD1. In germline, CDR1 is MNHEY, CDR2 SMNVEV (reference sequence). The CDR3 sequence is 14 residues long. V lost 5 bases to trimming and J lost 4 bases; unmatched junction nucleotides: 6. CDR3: CASSPNRGTTEAFF. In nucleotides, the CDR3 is TGTGCCAGCAGTCCAAACAGGGGGACCACTGAAGCTTTCTTT.

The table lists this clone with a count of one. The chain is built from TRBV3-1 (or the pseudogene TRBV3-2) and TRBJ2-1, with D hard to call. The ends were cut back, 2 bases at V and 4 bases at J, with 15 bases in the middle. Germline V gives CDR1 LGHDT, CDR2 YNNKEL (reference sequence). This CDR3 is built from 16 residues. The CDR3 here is CASSQISRFRYNEQFF. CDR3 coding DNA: TGTGCCAGCAGCCAAATCTCGCGGTTTAGATACAATGAGCAGTTCTTC.

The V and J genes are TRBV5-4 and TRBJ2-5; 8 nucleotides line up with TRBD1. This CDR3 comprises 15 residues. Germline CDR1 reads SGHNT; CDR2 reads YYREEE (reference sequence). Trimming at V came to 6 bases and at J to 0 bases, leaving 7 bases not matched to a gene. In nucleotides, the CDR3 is TGTGCCAGCAAACCGACAGGGGCCTACCAAGAGACCCAGTACTTC. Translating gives CASKPTGAYQETQYF. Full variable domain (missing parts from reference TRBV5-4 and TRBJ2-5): ETGVTQSPTHLIKTRGQQVTLRCSSQSGHNTVSWYQQALGQGPQFIFQYYREEENGRGNFPPRFSGLQFPNYSSELNVNALELDDSALYLCASKPTGAYQETQYFGPGTRLLVL.

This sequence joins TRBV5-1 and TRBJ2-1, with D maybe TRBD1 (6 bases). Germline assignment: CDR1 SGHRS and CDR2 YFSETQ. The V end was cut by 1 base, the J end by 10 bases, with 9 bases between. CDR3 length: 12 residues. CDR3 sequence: CASSLIRGEQFF. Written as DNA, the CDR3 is TGCGCCAGCAGCTTGATAAGGGGGGAGCAGTTCTTC.